Presented here are 15 T cell receptor beta chains from one specimen sequenced in a study of cytomegalovirus exposure and HLA in healthy donors. PCR primers comprised 60 Vbeta and 13 Jbeta primers. TCRdb's copy holds only in-frame clones and misses some; the assay was immunoSEQ multiplex PCR. The profile shows about 160,000 clones, about 81% of them singletons. Sequencing used PBMCs. The receptors come from a woman aged 45-65 years in good health and CMV-seropositive.

The V gene is TRBV30, the J gene TRBJ1-6, with D perhaps TRBD1 (5 bases). The CDR3 sequence is 13 residues long. From germline, CDR1 is GTSNPN and CDR2 SVGIG (reference sequence). The V gene lost 4 bases and the J gene lost 6 bases, with 10 bases spanning the gap. The CDR3 bases are TGTGCCTGGACTGACAGTATTAATTCACCCCTCCACTTT. Translating it yields CAWTDSINSPLHF.

Only a few counts were recorded for this clone. CDR3 sequence: CASSLHTEGSSSPLHF. DNA of the CDR3: TGTGCCAGCAGCTTACACACGGAGGGGTCTTCTTCACCCCTCCACTTT. V and J are TRBV7-9 and TRBJ1-6; possibly TRBD1 for D (5 bases). Per germline, CDR1 SEHNR and CDR2 FQNEAQ (reference sequence). V lost 2 bases to trimming and J lost 9 bases, with 17 bases between them. CDR3 length: 16 residues.

This sequence joins TRBV5-4 and TRBJ1-5; D unresolved. V shed 0 bases and J shed 2 bases, with 9 bases lying between them. The CDR3 length is 15 residues. Germline V gene sequence: CDR1 SGHNT, CDR2 YYREEE (reference sequence). CDR3 residues: CASSLGGRRNQPQHF. The CDR3, as DNA: TGTGCCAGCAGCTTGGGAGGGAGGCGCAATCAGCCCCAGCATTTT.

The rearrangement joins TRBV27 to TRBJ2-5; D might be TRBD2 (6 bases). Trimming took 5 bases from V and 8 from J, leaving 21 bases between them. CDR3 length: 15 amino acids. CDR1 is MNHEY and CDR2 is SMNVEV in the germline V gene (reference sequence). CDR3 sequence: CASSPLLGGGVTQYF. The DNA for the CDR3 is TGTGCCAGCAGTCCCCTCCTGGGTGGCGGGGTAACCCAGTACTTC.

This chain joins TRBV6-1 and TRBJ1-2, with TRBD1 as a possible D gene (6 bases). CDR1 MNHNS and CDR2 SASEGT come from the germline V gene. CDR3 length equals 17 residues. Trimming took off 0 bases at V and 6 bases at J, with 20 bases between the two ends. This chain's CDR3 is CASSEALLGSQGNGYTF. CDR3 coding DNA: TGTGCCAGCAGTGAAGCGCTCTTGGGCAGCCAGGGGAATGGCTACACCTTC.

V gene TRBV6-1 combines with J gene TRBJ1-1; D ambiguous. This CDR3 is 15 amino acids long. V lost 7 bases and J 0 bases, leaving 15 bases between the germline ends. CDR1 is MNHNS, CDR2 SASEGT, per germline. In nucleotides, the CDR3 is TGTGCCAGCAAGGACTTGGCGAAGGTGAACACTGAAGCTTTCTTT. This gives the protein CASKDLAKVNTEAFF.

The chain is built from TRBV5-6 and TRBJ2-2; 7 bases are shared with TRBD1. Germline CDR1 reads SGHDT; CDR2 reads YYEEEE. CDR3 length equals 15 residues. V lost 5 bases to trimming and J lost 0 bases; unmatched junction nucleotides: 4. DNA of the CDR3: TGTGCCAGCAGGTATCAGGGGGCGAACACCGGGGAGCTGTTTTTT. Amino acid sequence: CASRYQGANTGELFF.

V gene TRBV5-6 combines with J gene TRBJ2-7, with TRBD2 matching 9 bases. The CDR3 extends over 14 amino acids. J was trimmed by 6 bases and V by 4 bases; bases with no gene match: 8. Germline-derived CDR1 and CDR2 are SGHDT and YYEEEE. The CDR3 reads CASSKRGGVGEQYF. In DNA, the CDR3 is TGTGCCAGCAGCAAGCGCGGGGGGGTGGGCGAGCAGTACTTC.

The chain combines TRBV27 with TRBJ1-3; TRBD1 is a possible D gene (6 bases). V lost 4 bases and J 2 bases, leaving 18 bases between the germline ends. There are 17 residues in the CDR3. Germline CDR1 and CDR2: MNHEY and SMNVEV (reference sequence). CDR3 amino acids: CASSSIQGMFAGNTIYF. Here the CDR3 DNA reads TGTGCCAGCAGTTCAATCCAGGGGATGTTCGCTGGAAACACCATATATTTT.

CDR3 sequence (DNA): TGTGCCAGCGGGGACAGGGATACATCGACCTACGAGCAGTACTTC. The encoded protein is CASGDRDTSTYEQYF. The V gene is TRBV2, the J gene TRBJ2-7; TRBD1 matches at 9 bases. Trimming removed 8 bases from V and 2 bases from J; junction bases left unmatched: 10. The CDR3 is 15 amino acids. Germline values: CDR1 SNHLY, CDR2 FYNNEI.

The V call is TRBV27, the J call TRBJ1-3; no reliable D call. CDR1 and CDR2 (germline): MNHEY, SMNVEV (reference sequence). Trimming removed 5 bases from V and 2 bases from J, with 13 bases in between. CDR3 length: 15 amino acids. The CDR3 nucleotides read TGTGCCAGCAGTCCGGGAGAGTACACTGGAAACACCATATATTTT. This gives the protein CASSPGEYTGNTIYF.

This chain joins TRBV5-1 and TRBJ2-3, with TRBD1 identical over 8 bases. Germline trimming cut 3 bases from V and 2 bases from J; bases unmatched to any gene: 5. Germline loops: CDR1 SGHRS, CDR2 YFSETQ. This CDR3 comprises 15 residues. This CDR3 is CASSSRQGNTDTQYF. CDR3 in DNA: TGCGCCAGCAGCTCCAGACAGGGGAACACAGATACGCAGTATTTT.

This clone was detected once. The chain combines TRBV1 with TRBJ2-7; the DNA was not used to check the table's D call, TRBD1. TRBV1 is a pseudogene locus. There are 14 residues in the CDR3. CDR3 in DNA: TGCACCAGCAGCCAAGATGGCAGTTCCTACGAGCAGTACTTC. This encodes CTSSQDGSSYEQYF.

This chain uses TRBV9 with TRBJ1-6, with 10 bases fitting TRBD1. V lost 2 bases, J lost 1 base, and 9 bases stayed unmatched. Germline V gene lookup returns CDR1 SGDLS and CDR2 YYNGEE. The CDR3 loop spans 19 amino acids. CDR3 sequence reads: CASSVGQGGFGSYNSPLHF. The CDR3 nucleotides read TGTGCCAGCAGCGTTGGACAGGGGGGTTTCGGGTCCTATAATTCACCCCTCCACTTT.

The chain couples TRBV4-2 to TRBJ1-3, with D uncertain. Trimming cost V 4 bases and J 7 bases, with 17 bases left between them. The germline V gene encodes CDR1 LGHNA and CDR2 YNFKEQ. The CDR3 runs to 15 residues. The CDR3, as DNA: TGTGCCAGCAGCCTCGATGAGGATCTCCCCAACACCATATATTTT. Residues: CASSLDEDLPNTIYF.